Below are 3 T cell receptor beta chains sequenced from a single sample in a study of technical replicates of blood from several donors. Data came from immunoSEQ multiplex PCR; TCRdb stores just in-frame clones and leaves some out. The table lists about 82,000 clones, just under 95% of them singletons, with over 0.2% in the top ten. Sequencing was performed on T cells isolated from PBMCs. These receptor sequences come from a human donor in good health.

This clone is deemed medium-sized. The rearrangement uses TRBV13 and TRBJ1-6; D possibly corresponds to TRBD1 (6 bases). Germline CDR1 reads PRHDT; CDR2 reads FYEKMQ (reference sequence). The CDR3 extends over 16 amino acids. Trimming left V 6 bases short and J 2 bases short, with 14 bases between. The CDR3 DNA is TGTGCCAGCAGTTTACAGGGATCTACCTATAATTCACCCCTCCACTTT. This translates into CASSLQGSTYNSPLHF.

The chain has TRBV11-3 and TRBJ2-7; TRBD1 matches at 9 bases. The CDR3 extends over 13 amino acids. The ends lost 8 bases at V and 5 bases at J; junction bases unmatched: 7. Germline V gives CDR1 SGHNT, CDR2 YENEEA. The CDR3 protein is CASQGQGGHEQYF. DNA for the CDR3: TGTGCCAGCCAGGGACAGGGAGGCCACGAGCAGTACTTC.

As to this clone: At one boundary the junction diverges from the germline segment, which might be a read error. The chain couples TRBV28 to TRBJ2-7; D may be TRBD1 (6 bases). From germline, CDR1 is MDHEN and CDR2 SYDVKM. The CDR3 loop spans 13 amino acids. The DNA for the CDR3 is TGTGCCAGCAGTGCCGCCCGAGGACAGTCGGCCCAGTTC. It is translated as CASSAARGQSAQF.